This T cell receptor (beta chain) comes out of a study of cytomegalovirus exposure and HLA in healthy donors. Study-wide results and caveats: Cytomegalovirus association was assigned to approximately 160 TCR beta chains. Subsequent analysis of the approximately 110 validation repertoires found a tendency for first-cohort TCR clusters to co-occur. Most observed TCR sequences were rare, whereas some public TCRs were detected in many donors.

The CDR3 is 16 residues long. The V gene's germline CDR1 is MGHRA and CDR2 YSYEKL. V lost 4 bases, J lost 6 bases, and 16 bases lay in between. The repertoire was sequenced with immunoSEQ multiplex PCR; TCRdb's copy has only in-frame clones and lacks some. The table lists about 270,000 clones, 65% to 90% of them singletons. A remark on this clone: The antigen remains unidentified.

V is TRBV4-1 and J is TRBJ1-6, with a weak D call TRBD1 (6 bases). This receptor was taken from a woman between 18 and 29 years old in good health and CMV-seronegative. Sequencing used PBMCs. This CDR3 reads CASSPGAQRGNSPLHF. The CDR3 DNA sequence: TGCGCCAGCAGCCCAGGGGCTCAAAGGGGTAATTCACCCCTCCACTTT.